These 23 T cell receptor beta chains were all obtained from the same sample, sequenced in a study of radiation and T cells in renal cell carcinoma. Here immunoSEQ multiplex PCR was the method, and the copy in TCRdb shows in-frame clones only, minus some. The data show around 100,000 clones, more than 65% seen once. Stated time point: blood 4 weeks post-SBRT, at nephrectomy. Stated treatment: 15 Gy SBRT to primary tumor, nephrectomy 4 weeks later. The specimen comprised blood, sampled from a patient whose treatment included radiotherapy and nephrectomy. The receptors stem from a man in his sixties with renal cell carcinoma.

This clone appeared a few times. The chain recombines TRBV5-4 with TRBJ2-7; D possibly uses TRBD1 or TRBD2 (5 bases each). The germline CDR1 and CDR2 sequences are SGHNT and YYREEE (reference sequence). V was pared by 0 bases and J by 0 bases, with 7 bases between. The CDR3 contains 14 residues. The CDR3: CASSLGGVSYEQYF. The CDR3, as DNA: TGTGCCAGCAGCTTGGGAGGGGTCTCCTACGAGCAGTACTTC.

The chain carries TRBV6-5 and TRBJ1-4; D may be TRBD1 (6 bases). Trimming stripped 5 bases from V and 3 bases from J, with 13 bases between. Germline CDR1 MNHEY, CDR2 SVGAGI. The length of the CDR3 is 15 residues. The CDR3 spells CASSHPGEANEKLFF. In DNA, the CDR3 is TGTGCCAGCAGTCACCCAGGGGAGGCTAATGAAAAACTGTTTTTT.

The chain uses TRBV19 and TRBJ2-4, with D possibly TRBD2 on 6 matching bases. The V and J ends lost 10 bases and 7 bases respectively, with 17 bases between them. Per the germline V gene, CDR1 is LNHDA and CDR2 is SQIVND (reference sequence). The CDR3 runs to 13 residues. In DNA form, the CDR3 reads TGTGCCACCCAATGGGGGGACGAGAACATTCAGTACTTC. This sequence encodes CATQWGDENIQYF.

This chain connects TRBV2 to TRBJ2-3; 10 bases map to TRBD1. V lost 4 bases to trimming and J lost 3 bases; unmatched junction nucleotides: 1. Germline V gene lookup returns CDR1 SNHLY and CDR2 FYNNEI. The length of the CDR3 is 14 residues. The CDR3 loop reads CASSGTGGTDTQYF. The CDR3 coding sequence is TGTGCCAGCAGTGGGACAGGGGGTACAGATACGCAGTATTTT.

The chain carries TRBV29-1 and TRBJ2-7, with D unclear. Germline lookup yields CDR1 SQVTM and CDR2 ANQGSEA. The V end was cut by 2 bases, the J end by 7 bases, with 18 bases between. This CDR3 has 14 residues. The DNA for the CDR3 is TGCAGCGTTGAAAGTATGGACCCCTACGAAGAGCAGTACTTC. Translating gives CSVESMDPYEEQYF.

The CDR3 nucleotides read TGTGCCAGCAGCTCAGGGAGCGGGGCCCGTGAGCAGTTCTTC. Translating gives CASSSGSGAREQFF. The chain joins TRBV9 to TRBJ2-1; 7 nucleotides match TRBD2. This CDR3 has 14 amino acids. Germline V gene lookup returns CDR1 SGDLS and CDR2 YYNGEE. V shed 4 bases and J 9 bases; nucleotides not matched to a gene: 10.

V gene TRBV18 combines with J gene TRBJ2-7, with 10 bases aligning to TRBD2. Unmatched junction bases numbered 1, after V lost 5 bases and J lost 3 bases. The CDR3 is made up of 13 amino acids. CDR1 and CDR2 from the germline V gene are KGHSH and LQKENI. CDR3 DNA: TGTGCCAGCTCAGGACTAGCGGACTACGAGCAGTACTTC. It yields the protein CASSGLADYEQYF.

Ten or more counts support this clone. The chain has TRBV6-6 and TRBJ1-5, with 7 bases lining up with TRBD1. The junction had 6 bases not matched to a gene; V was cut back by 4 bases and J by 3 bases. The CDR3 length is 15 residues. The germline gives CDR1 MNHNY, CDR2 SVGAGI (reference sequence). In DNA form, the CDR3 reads TGTGCCAGCAGTTTCCGGGACAGACTCAATCAGCCCCAGCATTTT. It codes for CASSFRDRLNQPQHF.

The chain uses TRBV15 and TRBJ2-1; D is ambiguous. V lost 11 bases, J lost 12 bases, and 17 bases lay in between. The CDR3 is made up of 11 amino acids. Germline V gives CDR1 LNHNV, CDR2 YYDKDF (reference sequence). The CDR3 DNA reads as TGTGCCGTCGGACCCAATTTAGGGCAGTTCTTC. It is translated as CAVGPNLGQFF.

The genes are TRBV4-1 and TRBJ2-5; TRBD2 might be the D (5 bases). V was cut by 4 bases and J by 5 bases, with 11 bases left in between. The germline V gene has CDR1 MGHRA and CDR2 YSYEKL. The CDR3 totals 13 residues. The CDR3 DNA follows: TGCGCCAGCAGCCCGACCCCGGGGGAGACCCAGTACTTC. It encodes CASSPTPGETQYF.

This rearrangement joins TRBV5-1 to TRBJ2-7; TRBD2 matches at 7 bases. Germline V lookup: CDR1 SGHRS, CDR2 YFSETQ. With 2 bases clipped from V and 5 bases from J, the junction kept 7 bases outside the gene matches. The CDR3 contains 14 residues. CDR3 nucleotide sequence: TGCGCCAGCAGCTTTGGGGGGGAATTCGACGAGCAGTACTTC. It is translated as CASSFGGEFDEQYF.

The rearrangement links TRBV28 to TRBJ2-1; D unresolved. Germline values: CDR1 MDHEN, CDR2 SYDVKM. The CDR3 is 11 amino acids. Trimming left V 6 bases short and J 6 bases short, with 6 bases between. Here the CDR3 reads CASSPSNEQFF. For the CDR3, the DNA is TGTGCCAGCAGCCCCTCCAATGAGCAGTTCTTC.

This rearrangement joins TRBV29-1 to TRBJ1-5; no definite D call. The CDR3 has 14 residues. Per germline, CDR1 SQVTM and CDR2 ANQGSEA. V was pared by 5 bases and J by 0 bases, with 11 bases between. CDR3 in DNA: TGCAGCGTTCTCGACGGGAGTAGCAATCAGCCCCAGCATTTT. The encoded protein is CSVLDGSSNQPQHF.

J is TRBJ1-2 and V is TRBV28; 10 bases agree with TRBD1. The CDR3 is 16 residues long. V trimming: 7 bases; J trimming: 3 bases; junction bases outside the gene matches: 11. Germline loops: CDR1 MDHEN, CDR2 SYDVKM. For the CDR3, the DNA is TGTGCCAGCACCGCGAGCTGGGGGACAGGGGACTATGGCTACACCTTC. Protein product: CASTASWGTGDYGYTF.

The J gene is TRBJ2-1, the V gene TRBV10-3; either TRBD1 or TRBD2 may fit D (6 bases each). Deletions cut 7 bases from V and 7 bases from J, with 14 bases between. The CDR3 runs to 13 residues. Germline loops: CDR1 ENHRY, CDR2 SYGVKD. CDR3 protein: CAITGATANEQFF. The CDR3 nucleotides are TGTGCCATCACGGGGGCTACGGCTAATGAGCAGTTCTTC.

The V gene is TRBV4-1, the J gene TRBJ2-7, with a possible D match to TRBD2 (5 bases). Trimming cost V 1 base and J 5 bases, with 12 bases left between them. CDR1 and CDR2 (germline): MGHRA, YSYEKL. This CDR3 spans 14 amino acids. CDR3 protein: CASSQGTGIDEQYF. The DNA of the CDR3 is TGCGCCAGCAGCCAAGGGACTGGGATCGACGAGCAGTACTTC.

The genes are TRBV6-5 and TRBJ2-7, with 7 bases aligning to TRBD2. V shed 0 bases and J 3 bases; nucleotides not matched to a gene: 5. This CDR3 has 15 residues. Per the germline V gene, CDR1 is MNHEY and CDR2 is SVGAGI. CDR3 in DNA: TGTGCCAGCAGTTACTCGGGGGGAGGGAACTACGAGCAGTACTTC. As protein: CASSYSGGGNYEQYF.

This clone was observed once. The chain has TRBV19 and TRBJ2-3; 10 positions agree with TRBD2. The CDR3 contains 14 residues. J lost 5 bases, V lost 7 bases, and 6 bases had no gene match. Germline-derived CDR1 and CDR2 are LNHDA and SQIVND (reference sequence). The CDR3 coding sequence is TGTGCCAGTAAGCGGGAGGGCCAAGGAGATACGCAGTATTTT. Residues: CASKREGQGDTQYF.

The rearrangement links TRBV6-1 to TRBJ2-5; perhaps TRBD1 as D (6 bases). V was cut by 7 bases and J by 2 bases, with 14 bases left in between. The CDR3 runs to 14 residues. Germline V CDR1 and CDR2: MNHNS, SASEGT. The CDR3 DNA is TGTGCCAGCATCACCGTGGACAGTCAAGAGACCCAGTACTTC. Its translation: CASITVDSQETQYF.

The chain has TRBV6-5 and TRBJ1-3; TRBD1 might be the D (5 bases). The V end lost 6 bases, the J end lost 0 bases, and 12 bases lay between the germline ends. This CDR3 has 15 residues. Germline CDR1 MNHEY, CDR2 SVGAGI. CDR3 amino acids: CASRTDTVSGNTIYF. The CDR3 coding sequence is TGTGCCAGCAGAACGGACACCGTCTCTGGAAACACCATATATTTT.

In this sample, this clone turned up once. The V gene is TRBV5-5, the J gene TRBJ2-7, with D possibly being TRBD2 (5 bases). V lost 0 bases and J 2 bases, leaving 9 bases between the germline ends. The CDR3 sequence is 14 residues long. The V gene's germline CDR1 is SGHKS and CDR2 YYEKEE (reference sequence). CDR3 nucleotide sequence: TGTGCCAGCAGCTTGGAAGGGAGCACCTACGAGCAGTACTTC. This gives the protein CASSLEGSTYEQYF.

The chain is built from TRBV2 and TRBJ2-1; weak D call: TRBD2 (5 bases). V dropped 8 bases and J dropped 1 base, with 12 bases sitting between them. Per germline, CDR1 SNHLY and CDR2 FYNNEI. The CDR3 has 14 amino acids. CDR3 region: CASEGRESYNEQFF. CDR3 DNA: TGTGCCAGCGAGGGAAGGGAGTCCTACAATGAGCAGTTCTTC.

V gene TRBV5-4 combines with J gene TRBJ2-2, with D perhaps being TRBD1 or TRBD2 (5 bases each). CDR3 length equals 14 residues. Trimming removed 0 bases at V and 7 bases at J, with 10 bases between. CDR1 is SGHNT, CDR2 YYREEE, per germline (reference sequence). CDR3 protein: CASSLVGTSGELFF. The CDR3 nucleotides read TGTGCCAGCAGCTTGGTGGGGACGAGCGGGGAGCTGTTTTTT.